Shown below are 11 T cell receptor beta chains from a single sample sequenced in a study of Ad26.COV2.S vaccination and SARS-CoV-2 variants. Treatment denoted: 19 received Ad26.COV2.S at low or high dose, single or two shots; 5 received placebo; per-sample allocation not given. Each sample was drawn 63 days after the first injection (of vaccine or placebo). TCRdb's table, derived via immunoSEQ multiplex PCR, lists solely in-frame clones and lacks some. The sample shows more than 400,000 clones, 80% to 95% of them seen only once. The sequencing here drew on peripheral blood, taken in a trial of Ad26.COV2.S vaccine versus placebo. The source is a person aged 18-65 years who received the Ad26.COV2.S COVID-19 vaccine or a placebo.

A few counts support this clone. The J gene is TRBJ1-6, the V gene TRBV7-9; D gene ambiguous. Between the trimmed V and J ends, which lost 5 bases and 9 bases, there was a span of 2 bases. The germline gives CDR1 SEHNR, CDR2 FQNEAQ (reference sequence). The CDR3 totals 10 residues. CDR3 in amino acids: CASSPSPLHF. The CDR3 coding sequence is TGTGCCAGCAGCCCTTCACCCCTCCACTTT.

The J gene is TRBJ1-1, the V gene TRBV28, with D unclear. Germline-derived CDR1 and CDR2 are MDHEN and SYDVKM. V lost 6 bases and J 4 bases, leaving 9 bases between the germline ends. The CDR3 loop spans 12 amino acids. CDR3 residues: CASSPGATEAFF. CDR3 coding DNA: TGTGCCAGCAGCCCCGGAGCCACTGAAGCTTTCTTT.

The CDR3 DNA sequence: TGTGCCAGTAGTATAGGTCAGATTTATGGCTACACCTTC. It translates to CASSIGQIYGYTF. V and J are TRBV19 and TRBJ1-2; unclear D gene. The CDR3 spans 13 residues. V gave up 1 base and J gave up 5 bases, with 8 bases separating them. Germline V gene data show CDR1 as LNHDA and CDR2 as SQIVND (reference sequence). The whole variable domain, filled in from reference TRBV19 and TRBJ1-2, reads DGGITQSPKYLFRKEGQNVTLSCEQNLNHDAMYWYRQDPGQGLRLIYYSQIVNDFQKGDIAEGYSVSREKKESFPLTVTSAQKNPTAFYLCASSIGQIYGYTFGSGTRLTVV.

CDR3 in DNA: TGTGCCAGCAGCTCCGAACGCGTCTACCCGAGCTCTGGAAACACCATATATTTT. This sequence encodes CASSSERVYPSSGNTIYF. This rearrangement joins TRBV7-6 to TRBJ1-3; D not resolved. The V end lost 4 bases, the J end lost 0 bases, and 19 bases lay between the germline ends. Germline assignment: CDR1 SGHVS and CDR2 FNYEAQ. This CDR3 spans 18 amino acids.

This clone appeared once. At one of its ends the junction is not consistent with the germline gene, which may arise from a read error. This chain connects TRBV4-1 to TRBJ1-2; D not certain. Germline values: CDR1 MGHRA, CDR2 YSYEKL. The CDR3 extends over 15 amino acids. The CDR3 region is CASSQEGKEAHPLPF. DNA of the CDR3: TGCGCCAGCAGCCAAGAAGGGAAGGAAGCACACCCCCTTCCCTTC.

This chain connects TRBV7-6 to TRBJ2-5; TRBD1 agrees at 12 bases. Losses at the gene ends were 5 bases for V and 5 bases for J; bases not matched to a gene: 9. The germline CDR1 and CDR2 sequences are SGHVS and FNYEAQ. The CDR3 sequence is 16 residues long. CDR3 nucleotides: TGTGCCAGCAGCGTTCCGGGACAGGGGGCAGGGGAGACCCAGTACTTC. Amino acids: CASSVPGQGAGETQYF.

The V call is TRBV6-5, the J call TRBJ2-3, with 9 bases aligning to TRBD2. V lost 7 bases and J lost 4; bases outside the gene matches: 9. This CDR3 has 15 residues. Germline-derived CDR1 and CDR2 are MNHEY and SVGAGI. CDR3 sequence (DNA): TGTGCCAGCACCCCTAGCGGGGCCCTTCCAGATACGCAGTATTTT. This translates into CASTPSGALPDTQYF.

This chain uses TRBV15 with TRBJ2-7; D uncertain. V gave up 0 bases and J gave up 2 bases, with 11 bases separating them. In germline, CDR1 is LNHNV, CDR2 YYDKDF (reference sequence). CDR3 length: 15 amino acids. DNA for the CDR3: TGTGCCACCAGCAGAGATTTGGCAGATACCTACGAGCAGTACTTC. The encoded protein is CATSRDLADTYEQYF.

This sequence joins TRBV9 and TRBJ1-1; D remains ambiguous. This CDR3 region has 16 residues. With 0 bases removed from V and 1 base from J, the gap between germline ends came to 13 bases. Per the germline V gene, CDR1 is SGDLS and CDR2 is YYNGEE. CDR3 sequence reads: CASSVGGWSENTEAFF. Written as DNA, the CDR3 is TGTGCCAGCAGCGTAGGGGGATGGTCCGAGAACACTGAAGCTTTCTTT.

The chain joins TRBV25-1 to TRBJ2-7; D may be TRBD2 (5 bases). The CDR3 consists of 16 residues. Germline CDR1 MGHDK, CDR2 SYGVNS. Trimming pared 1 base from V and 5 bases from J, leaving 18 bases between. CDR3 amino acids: CASSESTGRGFHEQYF. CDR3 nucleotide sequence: TGTGCCAGCAGTGAATCGACGGGCCGCGGGTTCCACGAGCAGTACTTC.

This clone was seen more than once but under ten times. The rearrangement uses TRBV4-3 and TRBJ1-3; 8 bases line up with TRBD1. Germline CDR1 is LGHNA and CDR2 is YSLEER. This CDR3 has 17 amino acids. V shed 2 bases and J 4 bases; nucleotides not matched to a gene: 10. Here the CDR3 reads CASSQNYRGLTGNTIYF. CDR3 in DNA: TGCGCCAGCAGCCAAAACTACAGGGGGTTGACAGGAAACACCATATATTTT.